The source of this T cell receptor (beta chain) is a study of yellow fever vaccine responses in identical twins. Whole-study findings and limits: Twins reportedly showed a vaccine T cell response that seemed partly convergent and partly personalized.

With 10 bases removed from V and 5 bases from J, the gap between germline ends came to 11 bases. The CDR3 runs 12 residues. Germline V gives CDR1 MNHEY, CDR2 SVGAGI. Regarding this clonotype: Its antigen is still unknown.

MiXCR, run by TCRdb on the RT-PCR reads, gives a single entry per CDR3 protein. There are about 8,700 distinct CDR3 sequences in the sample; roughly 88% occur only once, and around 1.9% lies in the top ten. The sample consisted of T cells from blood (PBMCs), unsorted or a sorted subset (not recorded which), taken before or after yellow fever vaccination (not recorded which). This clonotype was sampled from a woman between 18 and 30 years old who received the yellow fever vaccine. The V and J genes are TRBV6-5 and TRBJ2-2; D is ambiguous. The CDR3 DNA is TGTGCCACAAGTTCTCGTACCGGGGAGCTGTTTTTT. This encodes CATSSRTGELFF.